This T cell receptor (beta chain) was recovered during a study of cytomegalovirus exposure and HLA in healthy donors. Healthy bone marrow donors made up the donors. PCR amplification relied on 60 Vbeta primers (plus 13 Jbeta primers). The assay was immunoSEQ multiplex PCR, and TCRdb's table has in-frame clones only and misses some. The table shows roughly 100,000 clones, with just under 80% occurring only once. The study's findings and limits: Upon later analysis, HLA-associated TCR beta chains proved more clonally expanded than other, equally common chains. As a later analysis showed, several of the most significant clusters appeared to be linked to common viral pathogens.

This CDR3 region has 15 residues. The germline gives CDR1 LGHNA, CDR2 YSLEER. Losses at the gene ends were 0 bases for V and 3 bases for J; bases not matched to a gene: 5. Remarks on this clone: No antigen is known for it.

The sequence was obtained from a male donor in good health and CMV-seronegative. The chain has TRBV4-3 and TRBJ2-7, with 7 bases identical to TRBD2. The sample consisted of PBMCs. The CDR3 here is CASSQEWGGVYEQYF. The CDR3 nucleotides are TGCGCCAGCAGCCAAGAATGGGGGGGTGTCTACGAGCAGTACTTC.